This is a list of T cell receptor beta chains from one sample in a study of lymphopenia after photon versus proton radiotherapy. Here immunoSEQ multiplex PCR was the method, and the copy in TCRdb shows in-frame clones only, minus some. The sample lists 65,000 to 70,000 clones, under 95% occurring once. The sequences come from peripheral blood, collected from a patient treated with photon-based radiotherapy. The source of these receptors is a woman in her seventies with pancreatic cancer. CDR3s leave out the opening cysteine and the closing phenylalanine or tryptophan. Each record gives: CDR3 protein, clone size, V gene. Clone size, where shown, is once, few, many, or a class for clones that have expanded.

ASSESSGPYGYT,NA,TRBV6-1
ASSLIRSTDTQY,NA,TRBV27
ASSRTDRFYEQY,NA,TRBV28
ASSLLAQGPRWGYT,NA,TRBV27
ASSIPGTGYRNQPQH,NA,TRBV28
ASSFLGGAIYGYT,NA,TRBV5-1
ASSYRASNQPQH,NA,TRBV2
AWSLGTGTEKLF,NA,TRBV30
ASALPSGSITDTQY,NA,TRBV5-1
ASSLALGASTDTQY,NA,TRBV5-1
AWTIGHEQY,NA,TRBV30
ASSQVPASGSVYEQY,NA,TRBV4-3
ASSPLGAPDEKLF,NA,TRBV18
ASSLTGQGAETQY,NA,TRBV7-9
ASSPRTELYGYT,once,TRBV5-4
ASSPLGQGTLRVQY,NA,TRBV18
ASSESVSEAF,NA,TRBV6-1
ASSSNLNSPLH,NA,TRBV7-3
ASSEWDRGMEQY,NA,TRBV25-1
ASSQDLPSSDTQY,NA,TRBV4-2
ASSITGQVPSYEQY,NA,TRBV19
ASSPQSGGNQPQH,NA,TRBV18
ASSTTGRGTQY,NA,TRBV19
ASSPFQGSTEAF,once,TRBV5-4
ASSSGQGAVAF,once,TRBV11-3
ASSVTGANEKLF,NA,TRBV9
ASSSPSSYEQY,NA,TRBV19
ASGSLAGAQEQY,NA,TRBV2
AWSTAGANVLT,NA,TRBV30
ASSSSGTDTQY,NA,TRBV7-2
SVDKTGSNEQF,NA,TRBV29-1
ASSLTRGLNTEAF,NA,TRBV7-2
ASSLTSRLAGDRSEQF,NA,TRBV7-3
ASSMARTATYEQY,once,TRBV19
ASQGSSYNEQF,NA,TRBV10-3
ASSSPGDGSYGYT,few,TRBV28
ASSPAGGTHNEQF,NA,TRBV5-4
ASSVGDGSKQF,NA,TRBV9
SASAVGYT,NA,TRBV20-1
ASSVASGVASSQETQY,NA,TRBV9
ASGSDGNQPQH,NA,TRBV7-9
ASSWGVDRVWRNYGYT,NA,TRBV5-6
ASSLGPQETQY,NA,TRBV7-8
SVGGRTTGPYNEQF,NA,TRBV29-1
AWSVAGQALLKGANVLT,NA,TRBV30
ASVERGGEKLF,NA,TRBV19
ASSSQGGNYGYT,NA,TRBV4-3
ASRRPGRASTGELF,NA,TRBV7-2
ASSILGGGNTEAF,NA,TRBV6-6
ASSSLDRTTNTEAF,NA,TRBV5-1
ASSSGPKSSGNTIY,NA,TRBV27
ASSFRTGELF,NA,TRBV27
ASSSGQGGVNTEAF,once,TRBV6-6
ASSFGGYDNEQF,once,TRBV5-1
ASSFGTFTDTQY,once,TRBV28
ATRRAGDSDTQY,NA,TRBV7-3
ASSKGPDRDDTIY,NA,TRBV5-6
AWSSLGPREPQH,NA,TRBV30
ASNLDSSGTLANGYT,NA,TRBV7-8
ASSASSGRDIQY,NA,TRBV2